The T cell receptor beta chain under discussion was sequenced for a study of cytomegalovirus exposure and HLA in healthy donors. Study results and caveats: Subsequent analysis revealed that first-cohort TCR clusters tended to co-occur in the approximately 120 validation repertoires. A list of about 180 TCR beta chains associated with cytomegalovirus was given. Specific recognition of CMV antigens was confirmed in vitro for a few chains (all CMV-associated).

Method: immunoSEQ multiplex PCR; TCRdb's copy keeps in-frame clones and lacks some. The data show some 60,000 clones, 90% to 96% seen once. The CDR3 spans 18 residues. From germline, CDR1 is SGHRS and CDR2 YFSETQ. The germline V and J ends were trimmed by 4 bases and 2 bases, with 22 bases remaining between them. To note about this clone: What it binds is unknown.

Sequencing input: PBMCs. This clonotype originated in a young man in good health and CMV-seronegative. The gene calls are TRBV5-1 and TRBJ2-1, with TRBD1 as a possible D gene (5 bases). The CDR3 nucleotides are TGCGCCAGCAGCATTCCAGGGCCTAAGGGCCCCGCCTACAATGAGCAGTTCTTC. Protein: CASSIPGPKGPAYNEQFF.